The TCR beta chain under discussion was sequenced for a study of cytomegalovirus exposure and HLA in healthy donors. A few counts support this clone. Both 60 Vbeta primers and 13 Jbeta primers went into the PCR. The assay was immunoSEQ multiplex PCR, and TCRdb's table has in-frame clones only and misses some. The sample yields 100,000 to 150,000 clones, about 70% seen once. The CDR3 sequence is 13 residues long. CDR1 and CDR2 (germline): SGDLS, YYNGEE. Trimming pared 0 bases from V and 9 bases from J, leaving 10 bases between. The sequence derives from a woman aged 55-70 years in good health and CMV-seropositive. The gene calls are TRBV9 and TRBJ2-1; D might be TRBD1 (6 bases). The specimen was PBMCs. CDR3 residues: CASSVGGGLEQFF. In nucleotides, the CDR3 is TGTGCCAGCAGCGTAGGAGGGGGTCTTGAGCAGTTCTTC.